The 3 T cell receptor beta chains reported below all come from one sample, sequenced in a study of blood T cells in healthy people across ages. Alongside a J-beta primer mix, a sample-barcoded 5' primer served in a second PCR lasting about 6 to 11 cycles. TCRdb redid the calling of the 5' RACE reads with MiXCR, one entry per CDR3 protein. Seen here are 700,000 to 850,000 distinct CDR3 sequences, about 48% observed once, and the top ten hold approximately 40%. Material: blood. The receptors were gathered from a man older than 75 in good health.

The V and J genes are TRBV20-1 and TRBJ1-2; D gene unclear. The germline V gene has CDR1 DFQATT and CDR2 SNEGSKA (reference sequence). The CDR3 is made up of 12 amino acids. V was trimmed by 1 base and J by 4 bases, leaving 7 bases between them. CDR3 bases: TGCAGTGCTAGAGCCCTCCCCTATGGCTACACCTTC. Its translation is CSARALPYGYTF.

The chain employs TRBV20-1 and TRBJ2-5, with 7 bases fitting TRBD2. The tail of the sequence fits TRBJ2-7 better, so the J call may be wrong. CDR3 length: 14 amino acids. Germline V lookup: CDR1 DFQATT, CDR2 SNEGSKA (reference sequence). Here the CDR3 DNA reads TGCAGTGCTAGACCTATAGCGGGTGGCTACGAGCAGTACTTC. It specifies CSARPIAGGYEQYF.

The chain employs TRBV11-2 and TRBJ2-1; either TRBD1 or TRBD2 may fit D (5 bases each). V lost 7 bases and J 3 bases, leaving 16 bases between the germline ends. The CDR3 is made up of 15 amino acids. The germline V gene encodes CDR1 SGHAT and CDR2 FQNNGV. The CDR3 bases are TGTGCCAGCACCCGGGGCTCGGGGAGCTACAATGAGCAGTTCTTC. It is translated as CASTRGSGSYNEQFF.